The 27 T cell receptor beta chains given below trace back to one sample, sequenced in a study of identical twins. TCRdb re-derived calls from the 5' RACE reads in MiXCR, one entry per CDR3 protein. The sample has 240,000 or so distinct CDR3 sequences, roughly an eighth seen once. These same data were also listed under a study on yellow fever vaccine responses in identical twins.

Sequenced input: memory (CD45RO+) T cells sorted from blood. These receptors all come from a young woman in good health.

The V gene is TRBV20-1, the J gene TRBJ2-6, with a weak D call TRBD1 (6 bases). Trimming removed 5 bases from V and 1 base from J, with 18 bases in between. CDR1 is DFQATT and CDR2 is SNEGSKA in the germline V gene (reference sequence). CDR3 length equals 17 residues. CDR3 coding DNA: TGCAGTGCTTTCCGGACAGTGACGGATTCTGGGGCCAACGTCCTGACTTTC. This sequence encodes CSAFRTVTDSGANVLTF.

This clonotype occurred a few times. The chain carries TRBV3-1 and TRBJ1-2; D remains ambiguous. Trimming left V 4 bases short and J 2 bases short, with 14 bases between. The CDR3 has 15 residues. Germline values: CDR1 LGHDT, CDR2 YNNKEL (reference sequence). CDR3 nucleotides: TGTGCCAGCAGCCCAAGAAGGGTGGGAAACTATGGCTACACCTTC. Its protein product is CASSPRRVGNYGYTF. Together with reference TRBV3-1 and TRBJ1-2, the CDR3 gives the full variable domain: DTAVSQTPKYLVTQMGNDKSIKCEQNLGHDTMYWYKQDSKKFLKIMFSYNNKELIINETVPNRFSPKSPDKAHLNLHINSLELGDSAVYFCASSPRRVGNYGYTFGSGTRLTVV.

Written as DNA, the CDR3 is TGTGCCAGCAGCCAAGACAGTGGCAATCAGCCCCAGCATTTT. Amino acid sequence: CASSQDSGNQPQHF. The V and J genes are TRBV3-1 and TRBJ1-5; D unresolved. Germline values: CDR1 LGHDT, CDR2 YNNKEL (reference sequence). The CDR3 is made up of 14 amino acids. V lost 0 bases and J 2 bases, leaving 5 bases between the germline ends.

This clonotype has ten or more counts. V usage is TRBV5-1 and J usage is TRBJ2-3, with TRBD2 as a possible D gene (6 bases). Trimming pared 4 bases from V and 5 bases from J, leaving 17 bases between. The germline V gene has CDR1 SGHRS and CDR2 YFSETQ. The CDR3 is made up of 15 amino acids. Written as DNA, the CDR3 is TGCGCCAGCAGCAGTCGGGCTAGCGTGAAAGATACGCAGTATTTT. This gives the protein CASSSRASVKDTQYF.

This clonotype was detected only a few times. The genes are TRBV11-2 and TRBJ1-1, with D hard to call. V was pared by 0 bases and J by 6 bases, with 8 bases between. Looked up from germline, CDR1 is SGHAT and CDR2 is FQNNGV. The CDR3 loop spans 13 amino acids. CDR3 nucleotides: TGTGCCAGCAGCTTAGATCACTTGTCTGAAGCTTTCTTT. Translation: CASSLDHLSEAFF.

This clonotype was recorded a few times. The CDR3 nucleotides are TGTGCCAGCAGCCGCGGAATAGCGGGGGGTTTAAATGAGCAGTTCTTC. Translated: CASSRGIAGGLNEQFF. The J gene is TRBJ2-1, the V gene TRBV3-1, with TRBD2 matching 10 bases. The CDR3 sequence is 16 residues long. The germline gives CDR1 LGHDT, CDR2 YNNKEL (reference sequence). With V trimmed by 4 bases and J by 7 bases, 10 bases remained unmatched.

The chain carries TRBV9 and TRBJ2-1; no definite D call. The V end lost 4 bases, the J end lost 6 bases, and 8 bases lay between the germline ends. CDR1 SGDLS and CDR2 YYNGEE come from the germline V gene. The CDR3 is 12 residues long. CDR3: CASSPRSNEQFF. The CDR3 DNA is TGTGCCAGCAGCCCCAGAAGCAATGAGCAGTTCTTC.

The V and J genes are TRBV5-1 and TRBJ2-3; the match to TRBD2 covers 7 bases. CDR1 and CDR2 (germline): SGHRS, YFSETQ. The CDR3 length is 16 residues. V lost 3 bases to trimming and J lost 6 bases; unmatched junction nucleotides: 13. As DNA, the CDR3 is TGCGCCAGCAGCTCGCGGCCTCGGGGGGAGAGTGATACGCAGTATTTT. Translated: CASSSRPRGESDTQYF.

This clonotype was observed at least ten times. The chain combines TRBV20-1 with TRBJ2-7, with 9 bases identical to TRBD2. The J segment lost 6 bases and the V segment lost 8 bases, leaving 11 bases of the junction unmatched. Germline V gene lookup returns CDR1 DFQATT and CDR2 SNEGSKA (reference sequence). This CDR3 has 13 amino acids. CDR3 nucleotide sequence: TGCAGTCCTCTTAGCGGGGGACGGAGCGAGCAGTACTTC. It is translated as CSPLSGGRSEQYF.

The chain couples TRBV20-1 to TRBJ2-3, with 8 bases aligning to TRBD2. V dropped 5 bases and J dropped 7; count of bases not matched to a gene: 17. The germline V gene encodes CDR1 DFQATT and CDR2 SNEGSKA (reference sequence). The CDR3 covers 16 residues. CDR3 in DNA: TGCAGTGCTGCCGACCGCACACGGGGGGGCGGCAATACGCAGTATTTT. This gives the protein CSAADRTRGGGNTQYF.

This clonotype was detected only a few times. The chain couples TRBV7-2 to TRBJ2-7, with 8 bases that match TRBD1. CDR1 and CDR2 from the germline V gene are SGHTA and FQGNSA. CDR3 length: 16 residues. V lost 6 bases to trimming and J lost 3 bases; unmatched junction nucleotides: 13. CDR3 nucleotides: TGTGCCAGCAGTTTTCCTCAGGGGGCGCAAGGCTACGAGCAGTACTTC. Translated: CASSFPQGAQGYEQYF.

At least ten counts were recorded for this clonotype. This rearrangement joins TRBV15 to TRBJ2-5, with 7 bases identical to TRBD1. The CDR3 spans 17 residues. The germline V gene has CDR1 LNHNV and CDR2 YYDKDF (reference sequence). V gave up 0 bases and J gave up 3 bases; unmatched junction bases: 10. DNA of the CDR3: TGTGCCACCAGCAGAGATAGGACAGGCCTATTCAAAGAGACCCAGTACTTC. As protein: CATSRDRTGLFKETQYF.

The chain couples TRBV6-1 to TRBJ1-1; TRBD1 agrees at 7 bases. V shed 7 bases, J shed 1 base, and the junction held 12 bases outside the gene matches. CDR3 size: 16 residues. Germline CDR1 is MNHNS and CDR2 is SASEGT. This CDR3 is CASNMKRGGTNTEAFF. The CDR3 nucleotides read TGTGCCAGCAACATGAAAAGAGGGGGCACGAACACTGAAGCTTTCTTT.

The chain employs TRBV10-3 and TRBJ1-5; no reliable D call. Germline V gene lookup returns CDR1 ENHRY and CDR2 SYGVKD. The CDR3 consists of 14 residues. V gave up 0 bases and J gave up 6 bases, with 9 bases separating them. The CDR3 reads CAISESGDGQPQHF. The CDR3 DNA follows: TGTGCCATCAGTGAGTCCGGGGATGGTCAGCCCCAGCATTTT.

This clonotype was detected only a few times. The chain uses TRBV28 and TRBJ2-7; D might be TRBD1 (7 bases). Germline assignment: CDR1 MDHEN and CDR2 SYDVKM. Between the trimmed V and J ends, which lost 4 bases and 2 bases, there was a span of 12 bases. The CDR3 consists of 14 residues. In DNA form, the CDR3 reads TGTGCCAGCAGTTCCGGCGGGACAGCCTACGAGCAGTACTTC. Translation gives CASSSGGTAYEQYF.

Many counts were recorded for this clonotype. The chain recombines TRBV5-1 with TRBJ2-1, with unresolved D. The CDR3 covers 14 residues. Trimming took off 4 bases at V and 1 base at J, with 9 bases between the two ends. CDR1 and CDR2 (germline): SGHRS, YFSETQ. The CDR3 region has the DNA TGCGCCAGCAGCGAAGGGATGTCCTACAATGAGCAGTTCTTC. Translation: CASSEGMSYNEQFF.

This clonotype has just a few counts. The chain carries TRBV20-1 and TRBJ2-5; 8 nucleotides line up with TRBD1. Germline V gene lookup returns CDR1 DFQATT and CDR2 SNEGSKA (reference sequence). The CDR3 is 14 amino acids. After removal of 3 bases from V and 2 bases from J, the junction contained 5 bases not matched to a gene. The CDR3 DNA sequence: TGCAGTGCTAGCGGACAGGGCAAACAAGAGACCCAGTACTTC. Its protein product is CSASGQGKQETQYF.

This rearrangement joins TRBV6-5 to TRBJ2-7; 7 nucleotides align to TRBD1. Trimming cost V 2 bases and J 4 bases; bases outside gene matches: 8. Per the germline V gene, CDR1 is MNHEY and CDR2 is SVGAGI. The CDR3 covers 15 residues. CDR3 in DNA: TGTGCCAGCAGTTACAGACAGGGTTTCCAATACGAGCAGTACTTC. Its translation is CASSYRQGFQYEQYF.

CDR3 in DNA: TGCAGTGCTAGGCCTGGACTAAGCCTAACAGATACGCAGTATTTT. Translated: CSARPGLSLTDTQYF. The chain carries TRBV20-1 and TRBJ2-3, with D possibly TRBD2 on 6 matching bases. Germline V gene data show CDR1 as DFQATT and CDR2 as SNEGSKA (reference sequence). V shed 3 bases and J shed 3 bases, with 16 bases lying between them. CDR3 length: 15 amino acids.

This clonotype was found a few times. The CDR3 sequence is CASSQDGNTDTQYF. CDR3 DNA sequence: TGCGCCAGCAGCCAAGATGGAAACACAGATACGCAGTATTTT. The chain recombines TRBV4-1 with TRBJ2-3; no firm D call. CDR3 length: 14 residues. Trimming stripped 0 bases from V and 2 bases from J, with 6 bases between. Looked up from germline, CDR1 is MGHRA and CDR2 is YSYEKL.

Only a few counts were recorded for this clonotype. The chain uses TRBV7-9 and TRBJ1-4, with TRBD1 matching over 12 bases. Germline loops: CDR1 SEHNR, CDR2 FQNEAQ (reference sequence). CDR3 length: 18 residues. Losses at the gene ends were 5 bases for V and 1 base for J; bases not matched to a gene: 8. CDR3 coding DNA: TGTGCCAGCAGCCTCCTGGGACAGGGGGCCGGAACTAATGAAAAACTGTTTTTT. Translated: CASSLLGQGAGTNEKLFF.

This clonotype was observed a few times. V and J are TRBV5-4 and TRBJ2-4; 7 nucleotides line up with TRBD2. Germline V gives CDR1 SGHNT, CDR2 YYREEE (reference sequence). The J segment lost 4 bases and the V segment lost 4 bases, leaving 8 bases of the junction unmatched. The CDR3 extends over 15 amino acids. CDR3 sequence reads: CASSVPMGGKNIQYF. As DNA, the CDR3 is TGTGCCAGCAGCGTCCCTATGGGGGGGAAAAACATTCAGTACTTC.

This clonotype was detected a few times. The CDR3 DNA reads TGTGCCAGCAGTCTTTTGGGGGCGTCAACTAATTCACCCCTCCACTTT. This codes for CASSLLGASTNSPLHF. The chain recombines TRBV12-3 or TRBV12-4 with TRBJ1-6, with D possibly TRBD1 on 6 matching bases. The CDR3 is 16 amino acids. The V end was cut by 5 bases, the J end by 6 bases, with 17 bases between.

V usage is TRBV18 and J usage is TRBJ2-5; D might be TRBD1 (5 bases). CDR1 is KGHSH, CDR2 LQKENI, per germline. CDR3 size: 13 residues. The V and J ends lost 1 base and 4 bases respectively, with 7 bases between them. The CDR3 here is CASSPQGRETQYF. The CDR3 bases are TGTGCCAGCTCACCACAGGGGCGAGAGACCCAGTACTTC.

V and J are TRBV6-5 and TRBJ2-7; 8 bases match TRBD1. The CDR3 runs to 15 residues. Germline V gene data show CDR1 as MNHEY and CDR2 as SVGAGI. V was clipped by 0 bases and J by 7 bases; unmatched bases: 8. The CDR3 sequence is CASSYSSQGAWEQYF. Here the CDR3 DNA reads TGTGCCAGCAGTTACTCGTCGCAGGGGGCTTGGGAGCAGTACTTC.

This clonotype was seen repeatedly, ten times or more. The chain recombines TRBV3-1 with TRBJ2-3; no clear D gene. Trimming removed 4 bases from V and 6 bases from J, with 8 bases in between. Per germline, CDR1 LGHDT and CDR2 YNNKEL (reference sequence). There are 12 residues in the CDR3. CDR3 sequence (DNA): TGTGCCAGCAGCCTTTGGGCTGATACGCAGTATTTT. It specifies CASSLWADTQYF.

This clonotype was picked up a small number of times. The V gene is TRBV20-1, the J gene TRBJ1-3, with 8 bases aligning to TRBD1. Germline loops: CDR1 DFQATT, CDR2 SNEGSKA (reference sequence). Trimming removed 2 bases from V and 0 bases from J; junction bases left unmatched: 6. This CDR3 region has 16 residues. The CDR3 sequence: CSARNSDRGSGNTIYF. DNA of the CDR3: TGCAGTGCTAGAAATTCCGACAGGGGCTCTGGAAACACCATATATTTT.